This T cell receptor (beta chain) was obtained from a study of blood T cell repertoires in COVID-19. Study-wide context: Researchers got acute and convalescent COVID-19 samples from the United States, Italy and Spain. PBMCs, B-cell-depleted T cells, or T cells were the source of the cDNA or gDNA that made up the material.

V lost 0 bases and J lost 2; bases outside the gene matches: 9. This CDR3 has 17 residues. From germline, CDR1 is SGDLS and CDR2 YYNGEE. Authors' data handling: Estimated nucleated cell counts came from reference gene primer amplification. Produced via immunoSEQ multiplex PCR; TCRdb's table is partial and in-frame only. D and trimming were read from the DNA, whereas the V and J calls and clone size are those reported in that table. The repertoire holds about 240,000 clones, with roughly nine tenths as singletons. The V and J genes are TRBV9 and TRBJ2-7, with 9 bases matching TRBD2. This receptor was taken from a man aged 55 to 70 with acute or convalescent COVID-19. The sequenced sample was peripheral blood. The CDR3 coding sequence is TGTGCCAGCAGCGTAGCGGCTAGCGGGATTGGCCCCTACGAGCAGTACTTC. Translating gives CASSVAASGIGPYEQYF.